One sample yielded the 31 T cell receptor beta chains listed below, sequenced in a study of CD8 T cells in Susac syndrome. RNA in amounts of roughly 0.5 to 1 ug was reverse transcribed with random hexamers. One entry per CDR3 protein, called by TCRdb with MiXCR from the immunoSEQ multiplex PCR reads. This table holds 350,000 to 550,000 distinct CDR3 sequences, more than 70% found once. Sample: CD8+ T cells from PBMCs. These receptors all stem from a human donor with multiple sclerosis.

The chain couples TRBV3-1 to TRBJ2-7, with unresolved D. The germline V gene encodes CDR1 LGHDT and CDR2 YNNKEL (reference sequence). Trimming stripped 0 bases from V and 1 base from J, with 16 bases between. The length of the CDR3 is 17 residues. CDR3 DNA: TGTGCCAGCAGCCAAGAAACTGGGCAAGTGGCGTCCTACGAGCAGTACTTC. Its translation is CASSQETGQVASYEQYF.

The chain employs TRBV28 and TRBJ1-1; D gene uncertain. Germline V CDR1 and CDR2: MDHEN, SYDVKM. With 5 bases removed from V and 3 bases from J, the gap between germline ends came to 13 bases. There are 14 residues in the CDR3. This CDR3 is CASSVHGVDTEAFF. The DNA of the CDR3 is TGTGCCAGCAGTGTTCATGGGGTTGACACTGAAGCTTTCTTT.

This clonotype was detected a few times. The chain combines TRBV4-1 with TRBJ2-7; D unresolved. V was shortened by 1 base and J by 2 bases, with 6 bases between the two germline ends. The CDR3 runs 13 residues. Germline-derived CDR1 and CDR2 are MGHRA and YSYEKL. The DNA of the CDR3 is TGCGCCAGCAGCCAAGTCGCCGCCTACGAGCAGTACTTC. It yields the protein CASSQVAAYEQYF.

The chain combines TRBV20-1 with TRBJ2-7, with 9 bases identical to TRBD1. V was pared by 2 bases and J by 4 bases, with 3 bases of the junction left unmatched. The CDR3 length is 13 residues. Germline CDR1 and CDR2: DFQATT and SNEGSKA (reference sequence). The CDR3 DNA sequence: TGCAGTGCTAGACGACAGGGGGGGTACGAGCAGTACTTC. This translates into CSARRQGGYEQYF.

The chain recombines TRBV30 with TRBJ2-7; TRBD1 matches at 8 bases. CDR3 length: 15 amino acids. CDR1 GTSNPN and CDR2 SVGIG come from the germline V gene (reference sequence). V was clipped by 5 bases and J by 2 bases; unmatched bases: 11. DNA for the CDR3: TGTGCCTGGGACACCGGGACAGGAGGCCCCTACGAGCAGTACTTC. As protein: CAWDTGTGGPYEQYF.

This sequence joins TRBV7-2 and TRBJ1-1; D gene ambiguous. This CDR3 comprises 13 residues. Trimming left V 5 bases short and J 6 bases short, with 13 bases between. Germline V lookup: CDR1 SGHTA, CDR2 FQGNSA. CDR3 sequence: CASSVGPSAEAFF. The DNA of the CDR3 is TGTGCCAGCAGCGTCGGACCGTCGGCTGAAGCTTTCTTT.

This clonotype has just one count. The chain joins TRBV11-2 to TRBJ2-7; 9 bases align to TRBD2. CDR3 size: 16 residues. J was trimmed by 4 bases and V by 2 bases; bases with no gene match: 9. Per the germline V gene, CDR1 is SGHAT and CDR2 is FQNNGV. The CDR3 sequence is CASSLRASGISYEQYF. CDR3 nucleotides: TGTGCCAGCAGCTTAAGGGCTAGCGGGATATCATACGAGCAGTACTTC.

This rearrangement joins TRBV15 to TRBJ2-5; D is undetermined. Trimming shortened V by 3 bases and J by 5 bases, and 7 bases separated the two germline ends. CDR3 size: 12 residues. CDR1 and CDR2 (germline): LNHNV, YYDKDF (reference sequence). The CDR3 is CATSSLDETQYF. The CDR3 coding sequence is TGTGCCACCAGCAGCCTCGACGAGACCCAGTACTTC.

V is TRBV10-3 and J is TRBJ2-1; tentatively, D is TRBD2 (5 bases). This CDR3 is 15 amino acids long. Germline V gene lookup returns CDR1 ENHRY and CDR2 SYGVKD. Trimming stripped 0 bases from V and 4 bases from J, with 10 bases between. The CDR3 spells CAISESGDEYNEQFF. The CDR3 nucleotides read TGTGCCATCAGTGAGTCCGGGGATGAGTACAATGAGCAGTTCTTC.

The sample holds one count of this clonotype. CDR3 DNA: TGTGCCAGCAGTTTCTCCGGGACGAACTACGAGCAGTACTTC. This codes for CASSFSGTNYEQYF. The chain links TRBV28 to TRBJ2-7; tentatively, D is TRBD1 or TRBD2 (5 bases each). CDR1 is MDHEN and CDR2 is SYDVKM in the germline V gene. The ends were cut back, 3 bases at V and 3 bases at J, with 12 bases in the middle. This CDR3 region has 14 residues.

V is TRBV4-1 and J is TRBJ1-2; the match to TRBD1 covers 8 bases. CDR3 length equals 16 residues. V was clipped by 4 bases and J by 4 bases; unmatched bases: 11. Germline assignment: CDR1 MGHRA and CDR2 YSYEKL. CDR3 sequence: CASSLWTGPNIYGYTF. Here the CDR3 DNA reads TGCGCCAGCAGCCTTTGGACAGGGCCTAATATCTATGGCTACACCTTC.

The chain recombines TRBV4-1 with TRBJ1-3, with a tentative D call TRBD1 (6 bases). Germline assignment: CDR1 MGHRA and CDR2 YSYEKL. Trimming pared 5 bases from V and 0 bases from J, leaving 17 bases between. The CDR3 runs to 17 residues. CDR3 DNA sequence: TGCGCCAGCAGCAACATACCAACAGGGCACTCTGGAAACACCATATATTTT. This codes for CASSNIPTGHSGNTIYF.

The chain joins TRBV20-1 to TRBJ1-5, with 7 bases aligning to TRBD1. The CDR3 extends over 14 amino acids. V lost 2 bases, J lost 4 bases, and 5 bases stayed unmatched. Germline V gene sequence: CDR1 DFQATT, CDR2 SNEGSKA (reference sequence). CDR3 bases: TGCAGTGCTAGACTCAAGGGGGCTAATCAGCCCCAGCATTTT. This sequence encodes CSARLKGANQPQHF.

V and J are TRBV24-1 and TRBJ2-5; D unclear. V lost 2 bases and J 7 bases, leaving 10 bases between the germline ends. The germline V gene encodes CDR1 KGHDR and CDR2 SFDVKD. The CDR3 consists of 13 residues. The CDR3 bases are TGTGCCACCAGTGATTGGGCAAAAGCGACCCAGTACTTC. It specifies CATSDWAKATQYF.

The chain uses TRBV13 and TRBJ2-1; no clear D. Trimming shortened V by 5 bases and J by 8 bases, and 13 bases separated the two germline ends. This CDR3 contains 13 residues. Germline CDR1 PRHDT, CDR2 FYEKMQ (reference sequence). The CDR3 is CASSPYGLDEQFF. The CDR3 bases are TGTGCCAGCAGCCCCTACGGGCTCGATGAGCAGTTCTTC.

This chain links TRBV4-1 with TRBJ2-3, with D unclear. Germline V gives CDR1 MGHRA, CDR2 YSYEKL. The CDR3 loop spans 14 amino acids. The V gene lost 1 base and the J gene lost 0 bases, with 5 bases spanning the gap. CDR3 DNA: TGCGCCAGCAGCCAAGTTGGGAGCACAGATACGCAGTATTTT. Encoded protein: CASSQVGSTDTQYF.

V gene TRBV7-6 combines with J gene TRBJ1-6; D gene unclear. Trimming removed 5 bases from V and 8 bases from J, with 13 bases in between. The CDR3 covers 14 residues. Germline CDR1 SGHVS, CDR2 FNYEAQ. The CDR3 DNA reads TGTGCCAGCAGCCGGGAGCCCGGGGATTCACCCCTCCACTTT. Amino acids: CASSREPGDSPLHF.

The V call is TRBV19, the J call TRBJ2-1; 7 bases agree with TRBD1. This CDR3 contains 15 residues. Germline-derived CDR1 and CDR2 are LNHDA and SQIVND (reference sequence). V lost 0 bases, J lost 2 bases, and 1 base stayed unmatched. The CDR3 protein is CASSIEGTAYNEQFF. The CDR3 coding sequence is TGTGCCAGTAGTATAGAAGGGACAGCCTACAATGAGCAGTTCTTC.

CDR3 coding DNA: TGCAGTGCTAGACCTCTAGCGGGAGCCTCCTACAATGAGCAGTTCTTC. Translating it yields CSARPLAGASYNEQFF. This chain joins TRBV20-1 and TRBJ2-1, with 10 bases matching TRBD2. The length of the CDR3 is 16 residues. V trimming: 2 bases; J trimming: 0 bases; junction bases outside the gene matches: 4. Germline CDR1 reads DFQATT; CDR2 reads SNEGSKA (reference sequence).

The rearrangement links TRBV19 to TRBJ2-7; the match to TRBD2 covers 7 bases. Germline CDR1 is LNHDA and CDR2 is SQIVND (reference sequence). V was clipped by 1 base and J by 0 bases; unmatched bases: 3. This CDR3 is 15 amino acids long. CDR3 DNA sequence: TGTGCCAGTAGTATAGGCGGGGGTTTCTCCTACGAGCAGTACTTC. As protein: CASSIGGGFSYEQYF. Using reference TRBV19 and TRBJ2-7 for the parts outside the CDR3, the full variable domain is DGGITQSPKYLFRKEGQNVTLSCEQNLNHDAMYWYRQDPGQGLRLIYYSQIVNDFQKGDIAEGYSVSREKKESFPLTVTSAQKNPTAFYLCASSIGGGFSYEQYFGPGTRLTVT.

The chain carries TRBV20-1 and TRBJ2-1; 11 bases line up with TRBD2. J lost 8 bases, V lost 1 base, and 19 bases had no gene match. This CDR3 comprises 19 residues. Germline loops: CDR1 DFQATT, CDR2 SNEGSKA (reference sequence). As DNA, the CDR3 is TGCAGTGCTAGAGCCGCAGATCCGGGAACTAGCGGGAGTTATGATGAGCAGTTCTTC. This encodes CSARAADPGTSGSYDEQFF.

J is TRBJ2-1 and V is TRBV5-8, with a weak D call TRBD1 (6 bases). The CDR3 sequence is 14 residues long. V lost 3 bases and J 0 bases, leaving 7 bases between the germline ends. CDR1 is SGHTS, CDR2 YDEGEE, per germline. The chain's CDR3 is CASSYRDSYNEQFF. The DNA of the CDR3 is TGTGCCAGCAGCTACAGGGACTCCTACAATGAGCAGTTCTTC.

The chain joins TRBV4-1 to TRBJ2-5; TRBD1 or TRBD2 may be the D gene (5 bases each). V was cut by 7 bases and J by 2 bases, with 17 bases left in between. The CDR3 covers 15 residues. CDR1 and CDR2 (germline): MGHRA, YSYEKL. CDR3 in amino acids: CASTLSRGEQETQYF. The CDR3 coding sequence is TGCGCCAGCACCCTGTCTCGGGGCGAACAAGAGACCCAGTACTTC.

This clonotype appeared a few times. The chain joins TRBV30 to TRBJ1-1; D unclear. Trimming cost V 0 bases and J 6 bases, with 8 bases left between them. The length of the CDR3 is 12 residues. CDR1 is GTSNPN, CDR2 SVGIG, per germline (reference sequence). CDR3 coding DNA: TGTGCCTGGAGTGTAGGTAGGGCTGAAGCTTTCTTT. Translation: CAWSVGRAEAFF. The full variable domain, rest sourced from reference TRBV30 and TRBJ1-1, is SQTIHQWPATLVQPVGSPLSLECTVEGTSNPNLYWYRQAAGRGLQLLFYSVGIGQISSEVPQNLSASRPQDRQFILSSKKLLLSDSGFYLCAWSVGRAEAFFGQGTRLTVV.

In DNA, the CDR3 is TGCGCCAGCAGCCAAGATTCTCAAGGCTATGAGCAGTTCTTC. Its translation: CASSQDSQGYEQFF. The V and J genes are TRBV4-1 and TRBJ2-1; no clear D. The CDR3 covers 14 residues. Germline V CDR1 and CDR2: MGHRA, YSYEKL. V was pared by 0 bases and J by 8 bases, with 11 bases between.

The CDR3 here is CASSPPRLEEKVNYGYTF. CDR3 in DNA: TGTGCCAGCAGCCCCCCCCGGTTGGAGGAAAAAGTTAACTATGGCTACACCTTC. This sequence joins TRBV3-1 and TRBJ1-2; D unclear. V was pared by 4 bases and J by 1 base, with 22 bases between. CDR3 size: 18 residues. The germline CDR1 and CDR2 sequences are LGHDT and YNNKEL (reference sequence). The full variable domain, its missing parts supplied by reference TRBV3-1 and TRBJ1-2, is DTAVSQTPKYLVTQMGNDKSIKCEQNLGHDTMYWYKQDSKKFLKIMFSYNNKELIINETVPNRFSPKSPDKAHLNLHINSLELGDSAVYFCASSPPRLEEKVNYGYTFGSGTRLTVV.

V gene TRBV27 combines with J gene TRBJ1-5, with 7 bases fitting TRBD1. This CDR3 is 15 amino acids long. The V segment lost 3 bases and the J segment 2 bases; nucleotides outside the gene matches: 4. The germline gives CDR1 MNHEY, CDR2 SMNVEV (reference sequence). The CDR3 here is CASSFVGGGNQPQHF. DNA of the CDR3: TGTGCCAGCAGTTTTGTAGGGGGCGGCAATCAGCCCCAGCATTTT.

The CDR3 here is CASKDWNTEAFF. The CDR3 nucleotides are TGTGCCAGCAAAGATTGGAACACTGAAGCTTTCTTT. The chain combines TRBV25-1 with TRBJ1-1; D unclear. This CDR3 has 12 amino acids. Trimming shortened V by 7 bases and J by 1 base, and 7 bases separated the two germline ends. The V gene's germline CDR1 is MGHDK and CDR2 SYGVNS.

CDR3 in amino acids: CASSTLDSNTEAFF. As DNA, the CDR3 is TGTGCCAGTAGTACCCTAGACTCGAACACTGAAGCTTTCTTT. V gene TRBV19 combines with J gene TRBJ1-1; D is undetermined. V gave up 4 bases and J gave up 1 base, with 10 bases separating them. The CDR3 loop spans 14 amino acids. Germline lookup yields CDR1 LNHDA and CDR2 SQIVND (reference sequence). The full variable domain, with the rest looked up from reference TRBV19 and TRBJ1-1, is DGGITQSPKYLFRKEGQNVTLSCEQNLNHDAMYWYRQDPGQGLRLIYYSQIVNDFQKGDIAEGYSVSREKKESFPLTVTSAQKNPTAFYLCASSTLDSNTEAFFGQGTRLTVV.

The chain couples TRBV10-3 to TRBJ2-3; D call uncertain. The CDR3 totals 13 residues. Deletions cut 9 bases from V and 2 bases from J, with 12 bases between. Germline CDR1 and CDR2: ENHRY and SYGVKD. CDR3 amino acids: CAISRSYTDTQYF. The CDR3 DNA is TGTGCCATATCCAGGTCCTACACAGATACGCAGTATTTT.

The chain recombines TRBV7-6 with TRBJ2-7, with TRBD1 identical over 8 bases. Trimming removed 5 bases from V and 1 base from J; junction bases left unmatched: 10. The germline CDR1 and CDR2 sequences are SGHVS and FNYEAQ. The CDR3 is made up of 16 amino acids. This CDR3 reads CASSIEAGTGSYEQYF. CDR3 in DNA: TGTGCCAGCAGCATCGAAGCCGGGACAGGATCCTACGAGCAGTACTTC.